Following are 23 T cell receptor beta chains from one sample sequenced in a study of OX40 agonist ivuxolimab in advanced cancers. The method was immunoSEQ multiplex PCR; TCRdb's version includes in-frame clones alone and lacks a portion of them. The data show approximately 76,000 clones, nearly 95% seen once. This specimen was CD4+ or CD8+ T cells sorted from blood, taken in a trial of the OX40 agonist ivuxolimab. Every receptor here comes from an adult with an advanced solid tumor such as melanoma, head and neck, liver or kidney cancer.

This clone was counted once. The chain recombines TRBV27 with TRBJ2-1, with 11 positions matching TRBD2. J gave up 4 bases and V 4 bases, and 3 bases lay outside the gene matches. The CDR3 is 15 residues long. Germline assignment: CDR1 MNHEY and CDR2 SMNVEV (reference sequence). CDR3 residues: CASSWGTSGYNEQFF. The CDR3 region has the DNA TGTGCCAGCAGTTGGGGGACTAGCGGTTACAATGAGCAGTTCTTC.

The chain carries TRBV9 and TRBJ1-5, with D tentatively TRBD1 (5 bases). The CDR3 has 14 amino acids. Germline CDR1 is SGDLS and CDR2 is YYNGEE. Trimming stripped 0 bases from V and 8 bases from J, with 12 bases between. CDR3 amino acids: CASSVGRGGEPQHF. CDR3 in DNA: TGTGCCAGCAGCGTAGGTAGGGGCGGGGAGCCCCAGCATTTT.

The chain couples TRBV9 to TRBJ2-2, with 12 bases that match TRBD2. The CDR3 extends over 17 amino acids. The V segment lost 0 bases and the J segment 5 bases; nucleotides outside the gene matches: 5. CDR1 is SGDLS, CDR2 YYNGEE, per germline. The CDR3 DNA follows: TGTGCCAGCAGCGTAGGACTAGCGGGAGTTCGGACCGGGGAGCTGTTTTTT. Amino acids: CASSVGLAGVRTGELFF.

This clone occurred once. The V gene is TRBV7-9, the J gene TRBJ1-1; D ambiguous. The CDR3 spans 14 residues. V gave up 4 bases and J gave up 5 bases, with 14 bases separating them. Germline V gene lookup returns CDR1 SEHNR and CDR2 FQNEAQ (reference sequence). As DNA, the CDR3 is TGTGCCAGCAGCTCAGTCTCCGGAAGGACTGAAGCTTTCTTT. Translation gives CASSSVSGRTEAFF.

This chain links TRBV7-3 with TRBJ2-3, with D uncertain. Germline loops: CDR1 SGHTA, CDR2 FQGTGA. V gave up 2 bases and J gave up 10 bases, with 13 bases separating them. The CDR3 extends over 13 amino acids. The CDR3 loop reads CASSLSSAYPQYF. CDR3 in DNA: TGTGCCAGCAGCTTATCGTCGGCGTATCCGCAGTATTTT.

This chain links TRBV29-1 with TRBJ2-7; the D gene is possibly TRBD1 (5 bases). Germline V lookup: CDR1 SQVTM, CDR2 ANQGSEA. Trimming removed 6 bases from V and 3 bases from J, with 9 bases in between. This CDR3 has 11 residues. The CDR3, as DNA: TGCAGCGTGAACGACAGCTACGAGCAGTACTTC. As protein: CSVNDSYEQYF.

V gene TRBV5-5 combines with J gene TRBJ2-1, with 10 bases matching TRBD2. After removal of 0 bases from V and 9 bases from J, the junction contained 9 bases not matched to a gene. From germline, CDR1 is SGHKS and CDR2 YYEKEE (reference sequence). This CDR3 region has 16 residues. DNA for the CDR3: TGTGCCAGCAGCTTGGCGGCTAGCGGGAGTCGGGGTGAGCAGTTCTTC. Translating gives CASSLAASGSRGEQFF.

The chain uses TRBV27 and TRBJ2-1; 10 nucleotides match TRBD2. J lost 2 bases, V lost 6 bases, and 4 bases had no gene match. The germline CDR1 and CDR2 sequences are MNHEY and SMNVEV (reference sequence). This CDR3 has 15 amino acids. The CDR3 DNA reads as TGTGCCAGCAGACCAAGCGGGAGGGCCTACAATGAGCAGTTCTTC. Translating gives CASRPSGRAYNEQFF.

The chain is built from TRBV6-1 and TRBJ2-1; no definite D call. The V gene lost 1 base and the J gene lost 2 bases, with 9 bases spanning the gap. This CDR3 region has 15 residues. The V gene's germline CDR1 is MNHNS and CDR2 SASEGT. CDR3 sequence: CASSEGLFTYNEQFF. CDR3 DNA: TGTGCCAGCAGTGAAGGGCTATTTACCTACAATGAGCAGTTCTTC.

V and J are TRBV27 and TRBJ1-4; D is ambiguous. V lost 3 bases to trimming and J lost 0 bases, with 5 bases between them. The CDR3 is 14 amino acids. CDR1 MNHEY and CDR2 SMNVEV come from the germline V gene (reference sequence). DNA for the CDR3: TGTGCCAGCAGTTTCTCCACAACTAATGAAAAACTGTTTTTT. It specifies CASSFSTTNEKLFF. Combining the CDR3 with reference TRBV27 and TRBJ1-4 gives the whole variable domain EAQVTQNPRYLITVTGKKLTVTCSQNMNHEYMSWYRQDPGLGLRQIYYSMNVEVTDKGDVPEGYKVSRKEKRNFPLILESPSPNQTSLYFCASSFSTTNEKLFFGSGTQLSVL.

The chain has TRBV27 and TRBJ1-2; weak D call: TRBD1 (6 bases). This CDR3 spans 12 amino acids. V was shortened by 6 bases and J by 8 bases, with 13 bases between the two germline ends. Germline V lookup: CDR1 MNHEY, CDR2 SMNVEV (reference sequence). The CDR3 DNA follows: TGTGCCAGCAGGGGGGCAGGGGACGGCTACACCTTC. Encoded protein: CASRGAGDGYTF.

V is TRBV27 and J is TRBJ2-7, with 7 bases fitting TRBD1. The CDR3 runs to 15 residues. V dropped 4 bases and J dropped 1; count of bases not matched to a gene: 7. Germline CDR1 and CDR2: MNHEY and SMNVEV (reference sequence). DNA of the CDR3: TGTGCCAGCAGTTCCACGAGGGGGCTTTCCTACGAGCAGTACTTC. Its protein product is CASSSTRGLSYEQYF.

V is TRBV5-1 and J is TRBJ2-7, with 8 bases that match TRBD1. CDR3 length: 17 amino acids. With 4 bases clipped from V and 1 base from J, the junction kept 13 bases outside the gene matches. Germline CDR1 reads SGHRS; CDR2 reads YFSETQ. In nucleotides, the CDR3 is TGCGCCAGCAGCCTACGGGACAGGACGCTTCCTTCCTACGAGCAGTACTTC. Translated, it gives CASSLRDRTLPSYEQYF.

The chain combines TRBV29-1 with TRBJ2-1; 13 nucleotides line up with TRBD2. The CDR3 runs to 16 residues. Per germline, CDR1 SQVTM and CDR2 ANQGSEA. Trimming took 4 bases from V and 1 from J; bases not matched to a gene: 4. In DNA, the CDR3 is TGCAGCGTTGGGGGACTAGCGGGATCTTCCTACAATGAGCAGTTCTTC. Protein: CSVGGLAGSSYNEQFF.

This chain joins TRBV6-6 and TRBJ2-1; 7 bases line up with TRBD2. V lost 7 bases to trimming and J lost 7 bases; unmatched junction nucleotides: 10. Germline assignment: CDR1 MNHNY and CDR2 SVGAGI (reference sequence). The CDR3 is 14 amino acids. The CDR3 DNA reads TGTGCCAGCAACAACTGGCGGGGAGGGAATGAGCAGTTCTTC. Translated: CASNNWRGGNEQFF.

V usage is TRBV4-2 and J usage is TRBJ2-3; perhaps TRBD2 as D (6 bases). Germline V lookup: CDR1 LGHNA, CDR2 YNFKEQ. The length of the CDR3 is 17 residues. The ends were cut back, 3 bases at V and 5 bases at J, with 21 bases in the middle. DNA for the CDR3: TGTGCCAGCAGCCAGGGGGGTCTAGCGTTTCGTATAGATACGCAGTATTTT. It translates to CASSQGGLAFRIDTQYF.

The chain recombines TRBV29-1 with TRBJ2-3; perhaps TRBD2 as D (6 bases). Trimming removed 6 bases at V and 6 bases at J, with 13 bases between. The CDR3 totals 12 residues. Per germline, CDR1 SQVTM and CDR2 ANQGSEA. Here the CDR3 reads CSVTGSWDTQYF. The CDR3 nucleotides are TGCAGCGTCACCGGGAGTTGGGATACGCAGTATTTT.

The gene calls are TRBV4-3 and TRBJ2-1; 7 nucleotides align to TRBD2. Germline V CDR1 and CDR2: LGHNA, YSLEER. J lost 5 bases, V lost 7 bases, and 23 bases had no gene match. The CDR3 runs 19 residues. The CDR3 nucleotides read TGCGCCAGCAAGAGGTTGTGGGGTTGGGAGGGCGGTTCCGACAATGAGCAGTTCTTC. This encodes CASKRLWGWEGGSDNEQFF.

The chain carries TRBV27 and TRBJ2-1; 7 bases line up with TRBD2. J was trimmed by 2 bases and V by 4 bases; bases with no gene match: 5. The length of the CDR3 is 15 residues. The germline V gene has CDR1 MNHEY and CDR2 SMNVEV (reference sequence). The CDR3 DNA is TGTGCCAGCAGTTATGGCGGGAGCGCCTACAATGAGCAGTTCTTC. Translating gives CASSYGGSAYNEQFF.

The rearrangement links TRBV9 to TRBJ2-3; TRBD2 matches 7 bases. Germline lookup yields CDR1 SGDLS and CDR2 YYNGEE. V was clipped by 3 bases and J by 11 bases; unmatched bases: 6. The CDR3 length is 12 residues. This chain's CDR3 is CASSAPRTRQYF. The CDR3 DNA sequence: TGTGCCAGCAGCGCACCAAGGACTAGGCAGTATTTT.

The V and J genes are TRBV4-3 and TRBJ2-2; D is uncertain. CDR1 is LGHNA and CDR2 is YSLEER in the germline V gene. V was trimmed by 2 bases and J by 6 bases, leaving 1 base between them. CDR3 length equals 11 residues. The DNA of the CDR3 is TGCGCCAGCAGCCAACCCGGGGAGCTGTTTTTT. It translates to CASSQPGELFF.

This clone was recorded many times. Here the CDR3 DNA reads TGTGCCAGCAGTTACTCGGGCCAAGGGATCGACGAGCAGTACTTC. Residues: CASSYSGQGIDEQYF. V and J are TRBV6-5 and TRBJ2-7, with D uncertain. Trimming removed 0 bases at V and 5 bases at J, with 14 bases between. CDR3 size: 15 residues. In germline, CDR1 is MNHEY, CDR2 SVGAGI.

The chain joins TRBV6-5 to TRBJ2-7; 15 positions agree with TRBD2. Germline V gene data show CDR1 as MNHEY and CDR2 as SVGAGI. The CDR3 has 15 residues. V gave up 7 bases and J gave up 6 bases; unmatched junction bases: 7. The CDR3: CASIQGGLAGGEQYF. The DNA of the CDR3 is TGTGCCAGCATCCAGGGGGGACTAGCGGGAGGCGAGCAGTACTTC.